This TCR beta chain was captured by sequencing in a study of T cells after yellow fever vaccination. TCRdb re-called the 5' RACE reads through MiXCR, storing one row per CDR3 protein. The sample consists of about 340,000 distinct CDR3 sequences, roughly 4% of them appearing once. This clonotype has more than one count but fewer than ten. After removal of 1 base from V and 8 bases from J, the junction contained 4 bases not matched to a gene. The CDR3 totals 13 residues. The germline CDR1 and CDR2 sequences are SGHVS and FQNEAQ. Sequencing used PBMCs, obtained 5 days after the yellow fever booster vaccination. The sequence was obtained from a man aged 18-30 years who received the YFV17D yellow fever vaccine. The V and J genes are TRBV7-8 and TRBJ1-2; 7 bases are a match to TRBD1. The CDR3 protein is CASSLETGRGYTF. The DNA for the CDR3 is TGTGCCAGCAGCTTAGAGACAGGGCGAGGCTACACCTTC.